A single sample is the source of the 18 T cell receptor beta chains below, sequenced in a study of blood T cell repertoires in COVID-19. Sequenced by immunoSEQ multiplex PCR; TCRdb stores in-frame clones only, minus some. The sample has approximately 250,000 clones; approximately 89% are singletons. The sample consisted of PBMCs or T cells enriched from blood (not recorded which). Source of these receptors: a man aged 35 to 55 who had been exposed to COVID-19.

V and J are TRBV2 and TRBJ2-1, with 8 bases identical to TRBD2. V lost 6 bases, J lost 1 base, and 11 bases stayed unmatched. Germline lookup yields CDR1 SNHLY and CDR2 FYNNEI. This CDR3 is 17 amino acids long. CDR3 loop: CASRVRGSGSSYNEQFF. The CDR3 nucleotides read TGTGCCAGCAGGGTTCGGGGAAGCGGGAGTTCCTACAATGAGCAGTTCTTC.

The rearrangement links TRBV7-6 to TRBJ2-1; 9 bases agree with TRBD2. Germline-derived CDR1 and CDR2 are SGHVS and FNYEAQ. The V gene end was trimmed by 2 bases and the J gene end by 6 bases; junction bases not matched to a gene: 5. The CDR3 is 15 residues long. The CDR3 nucleotides are TGTGCCAGCAGCTTAACTAGCGGGTCTGGCAATGAGCAGTTCTTC. This gives the protein CASSLTSGSGNEQFF.

The chain recombines TRBV3-1 (or the pseudogene TRBV3-2) with TRBJ1-2, with 9 nucleotides matching TRBD1. The CDR3 loop spans 16 amino acids. With V trimmed by 5 bases and J by 7 bases, 14 bases remained unmatched. Germline V gives CDR1 LGHDT, CDR2 YNNKEL (reference sequence). The CDR3 coding sequence is TGTGCCAGCAGCACCCCCGGGACAGGGAATGGTGGTGGCTACACCTTC. It encodes CASSTPGTGNGGGYTF.

The chain combines TRBV9 with TRBJ1-6, with D possibly TRBD1 on 5 matching bases. The germline V and J ends were trimmed by 2 bases and 7 bases, with 13 bases remaining between them. In germline, CDR1 is SGDLS, CDR2 YYNGEE. This CDR3 region has 15 residues. CDR3 amino acids: CASSVEDSLNSPLHF. The CDR3 region has the DNA TGTGCCAGCAGCGTGGAAGACAGTTTGAATTCACCCCTCCACTTT. The full variable domain, completed using reference TRBV9 and TRBJ1-6, is DSGVTQTPKHLITATGQRVTLRCSPRSGDLSVYWYQQSLDQGLQFLIQYYNGEERAKGNILERFSAQQFPDLHSELNLSSLELGDSALYFCASSVEDSLNSPLHFGNGTRLTVT.

The genes are TRBV3-1 (or the pseudogene TRBV3-2) and TRBJ1-2, with D maybe TRBD1 (6 bases). The V and J ends lost 3 bases and 2 bases respectively, with 16 bases between them. Germline CDR1 is LGHDT and CDR2 is YNNKEL (reference sequence). The CDR3 has 16 residues. Here the CDR3 DNA reads TGTGCCAGCAGCCAGGGCAGGGGACTACAGAACTATGGCTACACCTTC. It specifies CASSQGRGLQNYGYTF.

CDR3 in amino acids: CASSEARGQKASRNTEAFF. CDR3 nucleotides: TGTGCCAGCAGTGAAGCTAGGGGACAAAAGGCCAGCAGGAACACTGAAGCTTTCTTT. The V gene is TRBV2, the J gene TRBJ1-1; tentatively, D is TRBD1 (6 bases). The CDR3 covers 19 residues. Trimming left V 0 bases short and J 1 base short, with 21 bases between. From germline, CDR1 is SNHLY and CDR2 FYNNEI.

This clone was picked up one time. The chain links TRBV28 to TRBJ1-2, with TRBD1 as a possible D gene (6 bases). This CDR3 is 14 amino acids long. Germline V gene data show CDR1 as MDHEN and CDR2 as SYDVKM. Deletions cut 3 bases from V and 4 bases from J, with 12 bases between. In DNA form, the CDR3 reads TGTGCCAGCAGTTTGTCAGGGGCCAGCTATGGCTACACCTTC. Amino acid sequence: CASSLSGASYGYTF.

The CDR3 bases are TGCGCCAGCAGCTTGCAGGGTCGGTATGATGAAAAACTGTTTTTT. Protein product: CASSLQGRYDEKLFF. The chain employs TRBV5-1 and TRBJ1-4; D is possibly TRBD1 (5 bases). CDR3 length equals 15 residues. Deletions cut 1 base from V and 6 bases from J, with 13 bases between. From germline, CDR1 is SGHRS and CDR2 YFSETQ.

The chain uses TRBV10-3 and TRBJ1-2; D might be TRBD1 (6 bases). V was clipped by 4 bases and J by 1 base, with 13 bases between them. Germline V gives CDR1 ENHRY, CDR2 SYGVKD. CDR3 size: 15 residues. CDR3 sequence (DNA): TGTGCCATCAGTGGGTCCCGGGACAATAACTATGGCTACACCTTC. Residues: CAISGSRDNNYGYTF.

The chain employs TRBV27 and TRBJ2-7, with TRBD2 matching 12 bases. The CDR3 runs to 18 residues. CDR1 and CDR2 (germline): MNHEY, SMNVEV (reference sequence). Trimming at V came to 7 bases and at J to 2 bases, leaving 15 bases not matched to a gene. The CDR3 here is CASTNGLAGYNSPYEQYF. The DNA of the CDR3 is TGTGCCAGCACCAATGGACTAGCGGGGTACAACTCTCCCTACGAGCAGTACTTC.

This chain connects TRBV2 to TRBJ1-1; D possibly corresponds to TRBD1 (5 bases). This CDR3 is built from 14 residues. Germline V gene lookup returns CDR1 SNHLY and CDR2 FYNNEI. Trimming removed 3 bases from V and 0 bases from J, with 8 bases in between. CDR3 sequence reads: CASSDRAMNTEAFF. The CDR3 nucleotides read TGTGCCAGCAGTGACAGGGCCATGAACACTGAAGCTTTCTTT.

The rearrangement joins TRBV28 to TRBJ2-7; 12 bases match TRBD2. V lost 7 bases and J lost 3; bases outside the gene matches: 19. CDR3 size: 19 residues. Germline V gene lookup returns CDR1 MDHEN and CDR2 SYDVKM. The CDR3 sequence: CASNGIGVLAGGKIYEQYF. The CDR3 nucleotides are TGTGCCAGCAACGGAATTGGAGTGCTAGCGGGAGGGAAGATCTACGAGCAGTACTTC. The variable domain in full, completed from reference TRBV28 and TRBJ2-7, reads DVKVTQSSRYLVKRTGEKVFLECVQDMDHENMFWYRQDPGLGLRLIYFSYDVKMKEKGDIPEGYSVSREKKERFSLILESASTNQTSMYLCASNGIGVLAGGKIYEQYFGPGTRLTVT.

In nucleotides, the CDR3 is TGTGCCATCAGCGGTTTCCAGGCAGGGCGCACCGGGGAGCTGTTTTTT. Protein: CAISGFQAGRTGELFF. The V call is TRBV10-3, the J call TRBJ2-2; possibly TRBD1 for D (5 bases). With 6 bases removed from V and 4 bases from J, the gap between germline ends came to 18 bases. The CDR3 is 16 amino acids. Per the germline V gene, CDR1 is ENHRY and CDR2 is SYGVKD.

The chain employs TRBV30 and TRBJ1-2; the match to TRBD1 covers 7 bases. The V gene's germline CDR1 is GTSNPN and CDR2 SVGIG (reference sequence). The CDR3 is 11 amino acids. After removal of 8 bases from V and 4 bases from J, the junction contained 4 bases not matched to a gene. The CDR3 nucleotides are TGTGCCCGGACAGGCCCCTATGGCTACACCTTC. Translating it yields CARTGPYGYTF.

The chain couples TRBV11-2 to TRBJ1-1; D uncertain. V lost 5 bases, J lost 0 bases, and 13 bases lay in between. CDR1 is SGHAT, CDR2 FQNNGV, per germline. This CDR3 is built from 15 residues. The CDR3 coding sequence is TGTGCCAGCAGCCTCGGACGGAGGATGAACACTGAAGCTTTCTTT. This translates into CASSLGRRMNTEAFF.

This clone has more than one count but fewer than ten. This chain uses TRBV6-6 with TRBJ2-1; 7 bases are shared with TRBD1. CDR3 length equals 19 residues. V shed 5 bases, J shed 8 bases, and the junction held 24 bases outside the gene matches. Germline CDR1 reads MNHNY; CDR2 reads SVGAGI (reference sequence). The CDR3 spells CASSRRPTGSFVGKDEQFF. CDR3 nucleotides: TGTGCCAGCAGTCGCCGGCCGACAGGGAGTTTCGTAGGCAAGGATGAGCAGTTCTTC.

The count of this clone is one. This chain joins TRBV9 and TRBJ1-1; D might be TRBD1 (5 bases). The CDR3 is made up of 12 amino acids. Germline V gives CDR1 SGDLS, CDR2 YYNGEE. Deletions cut 2 bases from V and 4 bases from J, with 6 bases between. In nucleotides, the CDR3 is TGTGCCAGCAGCGTCGGGGGCACTGAAGCTTTCTTT. Its translation is CASSVGGTEAFF.

The chain carries TRBV10-2 and TRBJ1-5, with D uncertain. Germline CDR1 and CDR2: WSHSY and SAAADI. The CDR3 covers 13 residues. Trimming removed 0 bases at V and 6 bases at J, with 6 bases between. The CDR3 region has the DNA TGCGCCAGCAGTGAGTCAGTCGGTCAGCCCCAGCATTTT. Protein: CASSESVGQPQHF.